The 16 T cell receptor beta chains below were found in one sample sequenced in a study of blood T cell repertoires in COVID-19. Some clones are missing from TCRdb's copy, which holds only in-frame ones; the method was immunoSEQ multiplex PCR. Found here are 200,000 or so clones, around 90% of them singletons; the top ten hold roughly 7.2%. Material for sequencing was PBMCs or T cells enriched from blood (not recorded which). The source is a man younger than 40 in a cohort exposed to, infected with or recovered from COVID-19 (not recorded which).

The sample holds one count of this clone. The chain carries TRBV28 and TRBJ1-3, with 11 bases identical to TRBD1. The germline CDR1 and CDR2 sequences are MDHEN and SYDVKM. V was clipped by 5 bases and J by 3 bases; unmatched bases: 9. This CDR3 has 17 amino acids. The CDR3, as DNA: TGTGCCAGCAGTCCATCTGGACAGGGGGCGTATGGAAACACCATATATTTT. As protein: CASSPSGQGAYGNTIYF.

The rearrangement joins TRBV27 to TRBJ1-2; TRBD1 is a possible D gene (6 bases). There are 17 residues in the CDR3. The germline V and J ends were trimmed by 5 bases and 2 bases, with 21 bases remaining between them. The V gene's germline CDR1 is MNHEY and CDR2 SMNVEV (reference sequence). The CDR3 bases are TGTGCCAGCAGTCCTCTTCTTTCGACAGGCGCGAACTATGGCTACACCTTC. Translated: CASSPLLSTGANYGYTF.

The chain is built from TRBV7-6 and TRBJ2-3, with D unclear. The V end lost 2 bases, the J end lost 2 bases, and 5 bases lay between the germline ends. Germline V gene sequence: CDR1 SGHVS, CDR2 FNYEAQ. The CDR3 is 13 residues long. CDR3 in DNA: TGTGCCAGCAGCTTACTAAACACAGATACGCAGTATTTT. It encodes CASSLLNTDTQYF.

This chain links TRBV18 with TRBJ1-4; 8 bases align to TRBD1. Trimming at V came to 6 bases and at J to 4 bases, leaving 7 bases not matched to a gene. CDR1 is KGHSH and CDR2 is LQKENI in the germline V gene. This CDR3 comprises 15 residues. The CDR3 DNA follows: TGTGCCAGCTCTTCCGGACAGGGCATTAATGAAAAACTGTTTTTT. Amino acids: CASSSGQGINEKLFF. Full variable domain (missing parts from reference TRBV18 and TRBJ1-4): NAGVMQNPRHLVRRRGQEARLRCSPMKGHSHVYWYRQLPEEGLKFMVYLQKENIIDESGMPKERFSAEFPKEGPSILRIQQVVRGDSAAYFCASSSGQGINEKLFFGSGTQLSVL.

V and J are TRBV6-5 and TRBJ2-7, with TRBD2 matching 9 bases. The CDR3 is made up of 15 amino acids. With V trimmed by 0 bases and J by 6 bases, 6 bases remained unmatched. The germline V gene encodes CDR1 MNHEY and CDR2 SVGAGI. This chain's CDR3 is CASSYSASGAREQYF. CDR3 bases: TGTGCCAGCAGTTACTCAGCTAGCGGGGCCCGCGAGCAGTACTTC.

The CDR3 coding sequence is TGTGCCAGCTCACCAAGCGGTTCAAGCGGCTACACCTTC. Protein sequence: CASSPSGSSGYTF. This rearrangement joins TRBV18 to TRBJ1-2, with D uncertain. The CDR3 has 13 amino acids. Trimming removed 2 bases from V and 8 bases from J, with 12 bases in between. Per the germline V gene, CDR1 is KGHSH and CDR2 is LQKENI.

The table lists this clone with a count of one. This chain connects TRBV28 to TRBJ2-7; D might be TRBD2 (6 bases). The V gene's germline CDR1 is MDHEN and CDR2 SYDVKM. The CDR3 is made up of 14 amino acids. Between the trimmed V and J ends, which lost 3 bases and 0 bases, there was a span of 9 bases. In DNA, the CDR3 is TGTGCCAGCAGTTTCCGGGGACTCTCCTACGAGCAGTACTTC. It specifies CASSFRGLSYEQYF.

CDR3 in amino acids: CAWSHSGPYNEQFF. In DNA form, the CDR3 reads TGTGCCTGGAGCCATAGCGGTCCCTACAATGAGCAGTTCTTC. This sequence joins TRBV30 and TRBJ2-1, with D tentatively TRBD2 (6 bases). CDR1 and CDR2 from the germline V gene are GTSNPN and SVGIG (reference sequence). Trimming took 3 bases from V and 2 from J, leaving 11 bases between them. The CDR3 covers 14 residues. The variable domain in full, with the rest retrieved from reference TRBV30 and TRBJ2-1, is SQTIHQWPATLVQPVGSPLSLECTVEGTSNPNLYWYRQAAGRGLQLLFYSVGIGQISSEVPQNLSASRPQDRQFILSSKKLLLSDSGFYLCAWSHSGPYNEQFFGPGTRLTVL.

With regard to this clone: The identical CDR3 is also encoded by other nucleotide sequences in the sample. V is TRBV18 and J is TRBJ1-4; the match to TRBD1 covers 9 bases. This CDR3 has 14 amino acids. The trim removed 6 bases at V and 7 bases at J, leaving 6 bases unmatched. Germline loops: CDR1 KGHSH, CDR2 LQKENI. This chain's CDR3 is CASSPGQGTEKLFF. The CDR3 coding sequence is TGTGCCAGCTCCCCCGGACAGGGGACTGAAAAACTGTTTTTT.

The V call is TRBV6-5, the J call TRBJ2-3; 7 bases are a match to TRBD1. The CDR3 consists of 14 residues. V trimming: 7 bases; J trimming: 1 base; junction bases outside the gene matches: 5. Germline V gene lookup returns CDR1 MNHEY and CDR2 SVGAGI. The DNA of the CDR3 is TGTGCCAGCACCAGGGGGACGGGCACAGATACGCAGTATTTT. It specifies CASTRGTGTDTQYF.

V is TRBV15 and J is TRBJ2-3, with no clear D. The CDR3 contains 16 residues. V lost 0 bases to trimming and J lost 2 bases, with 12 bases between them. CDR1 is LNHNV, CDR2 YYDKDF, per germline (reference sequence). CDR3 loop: CATSRDNRLNTDTQYF. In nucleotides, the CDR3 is TGTGCCACCAGCAGAGATAATAGACTCAACACAGATACGCAGTATTTT.

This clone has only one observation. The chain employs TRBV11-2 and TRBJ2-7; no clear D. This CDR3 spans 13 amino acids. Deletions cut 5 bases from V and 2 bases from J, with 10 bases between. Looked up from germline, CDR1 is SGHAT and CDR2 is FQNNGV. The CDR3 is CASSPPTTYEQYF. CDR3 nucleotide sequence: TGTGCCAGCAGCCCTCCTACGACCTACGAGCAGTACTTC.

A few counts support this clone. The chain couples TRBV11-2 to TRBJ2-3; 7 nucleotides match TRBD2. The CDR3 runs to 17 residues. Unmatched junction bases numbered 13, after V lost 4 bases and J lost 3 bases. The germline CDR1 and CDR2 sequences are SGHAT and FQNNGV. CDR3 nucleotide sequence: TGTGCCAGCAGCTCCCCTAATCGCGGGAGAAGAACAGATACGCAGTATTTT. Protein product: CASSSPNRGRRTDTQYF. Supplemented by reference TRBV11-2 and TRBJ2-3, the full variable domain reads EAGVAQSPRYKIIEKRQSVAFWCNPISGHATLYWYQQILGQGPKLLIQFQNNGVVDDSQLPKDRFSAERLKGVDSTLKIQPAKLEDSAVYLCASSSPNRGRRTDTQYFGPGTRLTVL.

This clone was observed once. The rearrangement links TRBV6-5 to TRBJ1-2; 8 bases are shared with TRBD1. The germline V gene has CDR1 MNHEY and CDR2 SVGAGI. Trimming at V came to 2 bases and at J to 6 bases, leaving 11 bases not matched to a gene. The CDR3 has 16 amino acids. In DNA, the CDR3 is TGTGCCAGCAGTTACGGCCCCGCAGGGGGCTTGGATGGCTACACCTTC. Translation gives CASSYGPAGGLDGYTF.

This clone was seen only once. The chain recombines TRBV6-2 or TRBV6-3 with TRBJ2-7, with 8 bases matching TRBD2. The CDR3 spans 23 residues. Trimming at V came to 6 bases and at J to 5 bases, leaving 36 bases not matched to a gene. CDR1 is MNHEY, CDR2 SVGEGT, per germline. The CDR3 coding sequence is TGTGCCAGCAGCCCCCGCATCTCTTCAGGGGCCGGAAAAAGCGGGAGACGACTCAACGAGCAGTACTTC. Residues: CASSPRISSGAGKSGRRLNEQYF.

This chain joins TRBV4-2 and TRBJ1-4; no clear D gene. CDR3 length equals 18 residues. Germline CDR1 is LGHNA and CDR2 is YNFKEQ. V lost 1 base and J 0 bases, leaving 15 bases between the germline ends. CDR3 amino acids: CASSQAFTAATTNEKLFF. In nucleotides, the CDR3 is TGTGCCAGCAGCCAAGCCTTCACAGCGGCAACAACTAATGAAAAACTGTTTTTT.